The rows below give T cell receptor beta chains drawn from one sample of a study of cytomegalovirus exposure and HLA in healthy donors. Produced via immunoSEQ multiplex PCR; TCRdb's table is partial and in-frame only. The table shows some 85,000 clones, with about 96% occurring only once. Sequencing used PBMCs. These receptors originate from a woman in her late teens or twenties in good health and CMV-seronegative. CDR3s include the opening cysteine and the closing phenylalanine or tryptophan. A D gene is named only where the DNA matches it firmly.

NA TRBJ2-1 TRBV11-2 CASSLIAGWQFF TGTGCCAGCAGCTTAATCGCGGGATGGCAGTTCTTC
TRBD1 TRBJ2-7 TRBV5-4 CASSLRQGTYEQYF TGTGCCAGCAGCTTACGACAGGGGACCTACGAGCAGTACTTC
TRBD1 TRBJ2-7 TRBV27 CASSFRDRGFYEQYF TGTGCCAGCAGTTTCCGGGACAGGGGGTTCTACGAGCAGTACTTC
TRBD2 TRBJ2-7 TRBV18 CASSPSSGRAEQYF TGTGCCAGCTCACCTTCTAGCGGGAGGGCCGAGCAGTACTTC
TRBD1 TRBJ1-2 TRBV2 CASSGTGAYGYTF TGTGCCAGCAGTGGGACAGGGGCTTATGGCTACACCTTC
TRBD1 TRBJ1-1 TRBV6-4 CASRAQGGRDTEAFF TGTGCCAGCAGGGCCCAGGGGGGCCGGGATACTGAAGCTTTCTTT
NA TRBJ1-2 TRBV19 CASSMPGGRSPDFYGYTF TGTGCCAGTAGTATGCCCGGGGGGCGAAGTCCCGACTTCTATGGCTACACCTTC
NA TRBJ2-5 TRBV4-1 CASSQEGTLSQETQYF TGCGCCAGCAGCCAAGAAGGGACACTATCCCAAGAGACCCAGTACTTC
TRBD1 TRBJ1-1 TRBV9 CASSARQGAGTEAFF TGTGCCAGCAGCGCAAGACAGGGGGCCGGGACTGAAGCTTTCTTT
NA TRBJ2-3 TRBV29-1 CSVAGRASDTQYF TGCAGCGTTGCAGGCAGGGCTTCAGATACGCAGTATTTT
TRBD2 TRBJ2-5 TRBV4-1 CASSPHGTSWETQYF TGCGCCAGCAGCCCACATGGGACTAGCTGGGAGACCCAGTACTTC